These 14 T cell receptor beta chains were all obtained from the same sample, sequenced in a study of T cell responses to AZD1222 COVID-19 vaccine. Assay: immunoSEQ multiplex PCR; the TCRdb copy retains only in-frame clones and omits some. The table has about 140,000 clones, 85% to 95% seen once. Sample: peripheral blood, taken on day 0 of MenACWY control vaccination. Receptors were obtained from an adult in good health.

This clone was counted once. The gene calls are TRBV6-6 and TRBJ1-1; D not resolved. The germline V and J ends were trimmed by 6 bases and 6 bases, with 14 bases remaining between them. Germline assignment: CDR1 MNHNY and CDR2 SVGAGI (reference sequence). This CDR3 region has 13 residues. This CDR3 reads CASSTDFSPEAFF. CDR3 nucleotide sequence: TGTGCCAGCAGCACGGACTTTTCCCCTGAAGCTTTCTTT.

The rearrangement uses TRBV20-1 and TRBJ1-1; 7 bases line up with TRBD1. From germline, CDR1 is DFQATT and CDR2 SNEGSKA (reference sequence). There are 15 residues in the CDR3. V shed 3 bases and J 0 bases; nucleotides not matched to a gene: 7. The CDR3 protein is CSASRNRGMNTEAFF. DNA of the CDR3: TGCAGTGCTAGTCGGAACAGGGGTATGAACACTGAAGCTTTCTTT.

The genes are TRBV2 and TRBJ1-2; no clear D. This CDR3 contains 13 residues. V was shortened by 7 bases and J by 0 bases, with 9 bases between the two germline ends. Germline V gene lookup returns CDR1 SNHLY and CDR2 FYNNEI. The CDR3 reads CASKVPANYGYTF. The DNA for the CDR3 is TGTGCCAGCAAGGTACCAGCTAACTATGGCTACACCTTC.

This clone was counted a single time. The rearrangement links TRBV2 to TRBJ1-6; D gene uncertain. There are 14 residues in the CDR3. Looked up from germline, CDR1 is SNHLY and CDR2 is FYNNEI. Trimming removed 4 bases at V and 6 bases at J, with 10 bases between. The CDR3 nucleotides are TGTGCCAGCAGTGGGCAGAGGATTAATTCACCCCTCCACTTT. It encodes CASSGQRINSPLHF.

The rearrangement links TRBV6-1 to TRBJ1-4; 7 bases line up with TRBD1. V gave up 4 bases and J gave up 5 bases; unmatched junction bases: 4. The CDR3 has 14 amino acids. The germline CDR1 and CDR2 sequences are MNHNS and SASEGT. CDR3 protein: CASSGTGQNEKLFF. DNA for the CDR3: TGTGCCAGCAGTGGAACGGGACAGAATGAAAAACTGTTTTTT.

The rearrangement joins TRBV4-1 to TRBJ1-6; D remains ambiguous. Germline assignment: CDR1 MGHRA and CDR2 YSYEKL. The V and J ends lost 4 bases and 5 bases respectively, with 6 bases between them. This CDR3 region has 13 residues. CDR3 amino acids: CASSRIHNSPLHF. In DNA form, the CDR3 reads TGCGCCAGCAGCCGGATCCATAATTCACCCCTCCACTTT.

This clone was seen a few times. The chain is built from TRBV6-5 and TRBJ2-1, with 7 positions matching TRBD1. The germline V gene has CDR1 MNHEY and CDR2 SVGAGI. The CDR3 length is 14 residues. The junction had 4 bases not matched to a gene; V was cut back by 6 bases and J by 2 bases. The CDR3 is CASRRQGAYNEQFF. The CDR3 DNA follows: TGTGCCAGCAGGCGCCAGGGGGCCTACAATGAGCAGTTCTTC.

This clone appeared a single time. The gene calls are TRBV27 and TRBJ2-2, with TRBD1 matching over 7 bases. The length of the CDR3 is 16 residues. Germline lookup yields CDR1 MNHEY and CDR2 SMNVEV (reference sequence). V shed 6 bases and J 2 bases; nucleotides not matched to a gene: 9. This chain's CDR3 is CASSNRDRGNTGELFF. CDR3 nucleotides: TGTGCCAGCAGCAACCGGGACAGAGGAAACACCGGGGAGCTGTTTTTT.

CDR3 protein: CASSFSFGYTEAFF. CDR3 bases: TGTGCCAGCAGTTTTAGCTTCGGGTACACTGAAGCTTTCTTT. The chain is built from TRBV6-2 or TRBV6-3 and TRBJ1-1; D not certain. V lost 4 bases and J lost 3, with 12 bases in between. Germline V gene sequence: CDR1 MNHEY, CDR2 SVGEGT. CDR3 length: 14 residues.

The chain couples TRBV6-1 to TRBJ1-1, with D possibly TRBD1 on 5 matching bases. CDR3 length: 13 amino acids. Trimming cost V 1 base and J 5 bases, with 8 bases left between them. CDR1 and CDR2 from the germline V gene are MNHNS and SASEGT. The CDR3 reads CASSEGQGTEAFF. DNA for the CDR3: TGTGCCAGCAGTGAAGGGCAGGGTACTGAAGCTTTCTTT.

This clone was recorded once. The rearrangement links TRBV28 to TRBJ1-5; D perhaps matches TRBD1 (5 bases). Germline assignment: CDR1 MDHEN and CDR2 SYDVKM. This CDR3 is 13 amino acids long. V was cut by 2 bases and J by 6 bases, with 8 bases left in between. CDR3 sequence reads: CASSLQGVQPQHF. The CDR3 DNA reads TGTGCCAGCAGTTTACAAGGGGTTCAGCCCCAGCATTTT.

This clone has just a few counts. V usage is TRBV6-5 and J usage is TRBJ2-3; TRBD1 matches 7 bases. V dropped 0 bases and J dropped 2; count of bases not matched to a gene: 2. CDR1 is MNHEY and CDR2 is SVGAGI in the germline V gene. This CDR3 has 15 residues. CDR3 sequence: CASSYSGTDTDTQYF. The CDR3, as DNA: TGTGCCAGCAGTTACTCCGGGACAGACACAGATACGCAGTATTTT.

The chain is built from TRBV7-3 and TRBJ2-1; TRBD2 aligns across 10 bases. The CDR3 contains 14 residues. The ends lost 10 bases at V and 8 bases at J; junction bases unmatched: 11. Germline values: CDR1 SGHTA, CDR2 FQGTGA. The chain's CDR3 is CAIFSLAGEDEQFF. The CDR3 DNA reads as TGTGCCATCTTTTCCCTAGCGGGAGAAGATGAGCAGTTCTTC.

The J gene is TRBJ2-3, the V gene TRBV5-4; 11 bases align to TRBD2. This CDR3 is 17 amino acids long. After removal of 0 bases from V and 2 bases from J, the junction contained 5 bases not matched to a gene. The germline V gene encodes CDR1 SGHNT and CDR2 YYREEE (reference sequence). CDR3 region: CASSLGLTSGVTDTQYF. Written as DNA, the CDR3 is TGTGCCAGCAGCTTGGGCCTGACTAGCGGGGTCACAGATACGCAGTATTTT.